This T cell receptor beta chain was identified in a study of cytomegalovirus exposure and HLA in healthy donors. Findings of the study overall: The study listed approximately 160 cytomegalovirus-associated TCR beta chains. Sequencing likely generated an artifact that appeared as a cluster of highly shared sequence variants. A later analysis reportedly identified an Asian-associated ancestry cluster as carrying fewer N-insertions than the roughly 700-donor mean.

Germline-derived CDR1 and CDR2 are SGHRS and YFSETQ. This CDR3 contains 14 residues. V lost 4 bases and J lost 9; bases outside the gene matches: 6. On this clone itself: Its antigen is currently unknown.

PCR used 60 Vbeta primers and 13 Jbeta primers. Assay used: immunoSEQ multiplex PCR; TCRdb lists only in-frame clones, some missing. Here the sample spans more than 45,000 clones, over 60% being singletons. Material for sequencing was PBMCs. The TCR sequence derives from a woman between 35 and 50 years old in good health and CMV-seropositive. The chain employs TRBV5-1 and TRBJ1-6, with 8 bases lining up with TRBD1. The CDR3 nucleotides are TGCGCCAGCAGCGCGGGACAGGCGGCTTCACCCCTCCACTTT. It yields the protein CASSAGQAASPLHF. The variable domain in full, completed from reference TRBV5-1 and TRBJ1-6, reads KAGVTQTPRYLIKTRGQQVTLSCSPISGHRSVSWYQQTPGQGLQFLFEYFSETQRNKGNFPGRFSGRQFSNSRSEMNVSTLELGDSALYLCASSAGQAASPLHFGNGTRLTVT.